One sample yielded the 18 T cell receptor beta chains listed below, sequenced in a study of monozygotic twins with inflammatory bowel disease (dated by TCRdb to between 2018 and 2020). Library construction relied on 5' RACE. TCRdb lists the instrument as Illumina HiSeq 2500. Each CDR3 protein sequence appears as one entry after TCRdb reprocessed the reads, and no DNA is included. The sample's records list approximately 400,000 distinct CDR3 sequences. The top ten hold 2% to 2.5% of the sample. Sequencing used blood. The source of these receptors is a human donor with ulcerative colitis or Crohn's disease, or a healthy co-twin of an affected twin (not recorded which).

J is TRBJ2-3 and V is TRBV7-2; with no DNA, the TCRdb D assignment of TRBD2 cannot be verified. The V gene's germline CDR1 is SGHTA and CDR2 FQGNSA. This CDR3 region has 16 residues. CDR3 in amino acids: CASSARLAGWEDTQYF.

CDR3 sequence: CASSQEETGARYTF. V usage is TRBV3-1 and J usage is TRBJ1-2; TCRdb gives TRBD1 as the D gene, but with no DNA this cannot be confirmed. Germline V gene sequence: CDR1 LGHDT, CDR2 YNNKEL (reference sequence). The CDR3 has 14 amino acids.

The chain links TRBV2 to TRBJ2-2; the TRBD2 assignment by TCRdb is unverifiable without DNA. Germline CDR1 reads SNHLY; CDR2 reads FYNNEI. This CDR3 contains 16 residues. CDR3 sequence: CASSKGLSSNTGELFF.

CDR3 loop: CASSLGTSSPGANVLTF. V gene TRBV9 combines with J gene TRBJ2-6. The CDR3 sequence is 17 residues long. Per germline, CDR1 SGDLS and CDR2 YYNGEE. The whole variable domain, remainder taken from reference TRBV9 and TRBJ2-6, is DSGVTQTPKHLITATGQRVTLRCSPRSGDLSVYWYQQSLDQGLQFLIQYYNGEERAKGNILERFSAQQFPDLHSELNLSSLELGDSALYFCASSLGTSSPGANVLTFGAGSRLTVL.

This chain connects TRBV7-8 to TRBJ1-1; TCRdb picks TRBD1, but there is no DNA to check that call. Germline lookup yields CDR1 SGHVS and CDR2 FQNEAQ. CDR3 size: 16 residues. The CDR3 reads CASSLGIQGMNTEAFF.

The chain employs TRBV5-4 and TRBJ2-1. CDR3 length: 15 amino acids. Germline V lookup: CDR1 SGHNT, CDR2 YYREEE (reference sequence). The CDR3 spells CASSSVRKNLDEQFF. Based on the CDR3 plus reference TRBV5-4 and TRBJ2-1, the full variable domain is ETGVTQSPTHLIKTRGQQVTLRCSSQSGHNTVSWYQQALGQGPQFIFQYYREEENGRGNFPPRFSGLQFPNYSSELNVNALELDDSALYLCASSSVRKNLDEQFFGPGTRLTVL.

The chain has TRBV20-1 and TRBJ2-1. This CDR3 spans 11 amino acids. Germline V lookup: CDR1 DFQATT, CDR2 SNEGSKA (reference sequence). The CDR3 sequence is CSASIKNEQFF.

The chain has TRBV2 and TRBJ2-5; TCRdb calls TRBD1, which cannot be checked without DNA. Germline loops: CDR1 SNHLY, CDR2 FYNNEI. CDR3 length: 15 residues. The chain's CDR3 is CASSAGPLRQETQYF.

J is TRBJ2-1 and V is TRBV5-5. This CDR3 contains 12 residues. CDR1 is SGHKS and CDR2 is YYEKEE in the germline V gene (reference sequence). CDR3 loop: CASSRLNNEQFF.

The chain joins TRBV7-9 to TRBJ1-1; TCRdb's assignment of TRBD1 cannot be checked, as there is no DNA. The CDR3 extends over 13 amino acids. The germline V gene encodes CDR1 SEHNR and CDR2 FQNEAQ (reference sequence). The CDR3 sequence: CASSRGTGGGAFF.

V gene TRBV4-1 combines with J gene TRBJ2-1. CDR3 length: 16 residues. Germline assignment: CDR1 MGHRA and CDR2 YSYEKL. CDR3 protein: CASSHHDRSSYNEQFF.

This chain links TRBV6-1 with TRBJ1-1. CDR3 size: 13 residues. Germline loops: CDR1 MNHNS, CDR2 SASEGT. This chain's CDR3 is CASSEQPNTEAFF.

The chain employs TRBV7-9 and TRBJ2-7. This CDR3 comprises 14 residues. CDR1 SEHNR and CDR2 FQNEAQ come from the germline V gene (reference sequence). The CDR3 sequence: CASTVAAGSYEQYF.

The CDR3 loop reads CATSRVGTGGFGYTF. The V call is TRBV15, the J call TRBJ1-2; without DNA, the TCRdb call of TRBD1 cannot be checked. Germline-derived CDR1 and CDR2 are LNHNV and YYDKDF (reference sequence). The CDR3 sequence is 15 residues long.

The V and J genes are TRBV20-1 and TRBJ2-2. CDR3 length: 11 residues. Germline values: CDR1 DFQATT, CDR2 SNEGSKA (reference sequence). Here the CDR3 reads CSGESTGELFF.

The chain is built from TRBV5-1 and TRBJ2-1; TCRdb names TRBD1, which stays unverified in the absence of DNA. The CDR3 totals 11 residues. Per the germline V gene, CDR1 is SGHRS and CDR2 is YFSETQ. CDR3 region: CASTIGAEQFF.

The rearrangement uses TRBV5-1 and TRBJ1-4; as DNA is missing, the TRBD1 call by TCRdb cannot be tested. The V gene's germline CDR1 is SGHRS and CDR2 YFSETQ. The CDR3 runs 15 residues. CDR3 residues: CASSLVGQGYEKLFF. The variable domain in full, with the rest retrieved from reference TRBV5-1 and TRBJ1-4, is KAGVTQTPRYLIKTRGQQVTLSCSPISGHRSVSWYQQTPGQGLQFLFEYFSETQRNKGNFPGRFSGRQFSNSRSEMNVSTLELGDSALYLCASSLVGQGYEKLFFGSGTQLSVL.

The CDR3 sequence is CASSDGTGLAGKQFF. The gene calls are TRBV2 and TRBJ2-1; TCRdb's D call, TRBD2, is unchecked because there is no DNA. This CDR3 has 15 residues. Germline CDR1 SNHLY, CDR2 FYNNEI.